Sequencing of this T cell receptor beta chain was carried out in a study of T cell changes during pregnancy in multiple sclerosis. V gave up 8 bases and J gave up 0 bases, with 17 bases separating them. Looked up from germline, CDR1 is SGDLS and CDR2 is YYNGEE. The CDR3 has 16 amino acids. Profiled with immunoSEQ multiplex PCR; TCRdb holds only in-frame clones, not every one. The data contain 3,400 or so clones, approximately 90% of them singletons. The source was CD8+ T cells from peripheral blood mononuclear cells, collected in the first trimester of pregnancy. This chain links TRBV9 with TRBJ1-4, with D possibly matching TRBD1 (6 bases). This clonotype was obtained from a female donor in good health, enrolled as a control in a pregnancy study. The DNA for the CDR3 is TGTGCCAGTGCTACGGGGGGCACAACAACTAATGAAAAACTGTTTTTT. Its protein is CASATGGTTTNEKLFF.